These 10 T cell receptor beta chains were all obtained from the same sample, sequenced in a study of spatial heterogeneity in lung cancer. TCRdb ran MiXCR on the 5' RACE reads and lists one entry per CDR3 protein. Of more than 25,000 distinct CDR3 sequences in the sample, over 5% are singletons; the top ten hold approximately 24%. As to time point: blood at routine non-recurrence follow-up after resection. Sequencing used PBMCs, obtained at follow-up. These receptors were collected from a female donor with early-stage non-small cell lung cancer.

This clonotype appeared a few times. A much larger clone lies one base from this, so it may be a read error. The rearrangement joins TRBV3-1 to TRBJ1-2; 8 nucleotides line up with TRBD1. The germline CDR1 and CDR2 sequences are LGHDT and YNNKEL (reference sequence). CDR3 length: 14 residues. In nucleotides, the CDR3 is TGTGCCAGCGGCCAGAGGACAGGGAACTATGGCTACACCTTC. Protein: CASGQRTGNYGYTF.

This clonotype appeared many times. The rearrangement joins TRBV28 to TRBJ2-3; D gene unclear. The V gene's germline CDR1 is MDHEN and CDR2 SYDVKM. The germline V and J ends were trimmed by 5 bases and 1 base, with 10 bases remaining between them. This CDR3 is built from 14 residues. In nucleotides, the CDR3 is TGTGCCAGCAGTCTTCCCGACGGCACAGATACGCAGTATTTT. It encodes CASSLPDGTDTQYF.

This clonotype has more than one count but fewer than ten. The chain recombines TRBV30 with TRBJ2-2; the D is unclear. Per the germline V gene, CDR1 is GTSNPN and CDR2 is SVGIG (reference sequence). The CDR3 spans 15 residues. Trimming took off 0 bases at V and 6 bases at J, with 14 bases between the two ends. The CDR3 protein is CAWSVQNSPAGELFF. CDR3 nucleotide sequence: TGTGCCTGGAGTGTACAAAACAGTCCGGCCGGGGAGCTGTTTTTT.

This clonotype showed up just once. A junction end diverges from the germline sequence, so it may reflect a read error. V usage is TRBV7-9 and J usage is TRBJ2-5; TRBD1 matches at 9 bases. The CDR3 runs 15 residues. The germline gives CDR1 SEHNR, CDR2 FQNEAQ (reference sequence). The chain's CDR3 is CASSPGTGNHETQYF. CDR3 coding DNA: TGTGCCAGCAGTCCCGGGACAGGGAACCACGAGACCCAGTACTTC.

By sample fraction, this clonotype is medium-sized. This chain uses TRBV29-1 with TRBJ1-2; D is uncertain. The germline CDR1 and CDR2 sequences are SQVTM and ANQGSEA. V lost 3 bases and J 4 bases, leaving 6 bases between the germline ends. CDR3 length equals 11 residues. The CDR3 nucleotides read TGCAGCGTTGAGTTTGGCTATGGCTACACCTTC. This encodes CSVEFGYGYTF.

This clonotype has ten or more counts. The chain recombines TRBV10-3 with TRBJ1-6; weak D call: TRBD1 (6 bases). The CDR3 runs 13 residues. Germline-derived CDR1 and CDR2 are ENHRY and SYGVKD. With 0 bases removed from V and 13 bases from J, the gap between germline ends came to 10 bases. The CDR3 reads CAISESGQTPLHF. CDR3 nucleotides: TGTGCCATCAGTGAGTCAGGACAGACTCCCCTCCACTTT.

The chain is built from TRBV7-8 and TRBJ2-2, with D maybe TRBD2 (7 bases). The CDR3 is 17 residues long. CDR1 and CDR2 from the germline V gene are SGHVS and FQNEAQ. V lost 3 bases, J lost 1 base, and 15 bases lay in between. The CDR3 DNA is TGTGCCAGCAGCTTGGGGGGCCTAGCGGTGAACACCGGGGAGCTGTTTTTT. This translates into CASSLGGLAVNTGELFF. Full variable domain (outside the CDR3, taken from reference TRBV7-8 and TRBJ2-2): GAGVSQSPRYKVAKRGQDVALRCDPISGHVSLFWYQQALGQGPEFLTYFQNEAQLDKSGLPSDRFFAERPEGSVSTLKIQRTQQEDSAVYLCASSLGGLAVNTGELFFGEGSRLTVL.

In this sample, this clonotype turned up many times. V usage is TRBV5-8 and J usage is TRBJ2-7; 7 bases match TRBD2. The CDR3 length is 16 residues. Germline loops: CDR1 SGHTS, CDR2 YDEGEE. The junction had 16 bases not matched to a gene; V was cut back by 4 bases and J by 6 bases. The CDR3 loop reads CASSQSPGGYVSEQYF. DNA for the CDR3: TGTGCCAGCAGCCAGTCTCCGGGGGGTTATGTTAGCGAGCAGTACTTC.

This clonotype was picked up many times. The V call is TRBV20-1, the J call TRBJ2-5, with a weak D call TRBD2 (6 bases). The ends were cut back, 0 bases at V and 2 bases at J, with 13 bases in the middle. Germline loops: CDR1 DFQATT, CDR2 SNEGSKA (reference sequence). This CDR3 has 15 residues. This chain's CDR3 is CSARDLASVQETQYF. The CDR3 DNA follows: TGCAGTGCTAGAGATCTGGCTAGCGTACAAGAGACCCAGTACTTC.

This clonotype was found many times. The chain uses TRBV7-8 and TRBJ1-2; D is uncertain. Germline CDR1 reads SGHVS; CDR2 reads FQNEAQ. Deletions cut 2 bases from V and 8 bases from J, with 15 bases between. The CDR3 totals 14 residues. The CDR3 DNA reads as TGTGCCAGCAGCTTATCGCGAGGGAGTAAGGGCTACACCTTC. Translation gives CASSLSRGSKGYTF.